These 27 T cell receptor beta chains came from one sample sequenced in a study of T cell repertoires in cytomegalovirus infection. No antigens are known for them. TCRdb reprocessed the reads with MiXCR, giving one entry per CDR3 protein. The sample shows 250,000 to 300,000 distinct CDR3 sequences, less than 25% of them seen only once. The source was cultured PBMCs, collected from culture after CMV antigen stimulation. The receptors derive from a human donor in good health (CMV status not recorded). Some clones in this sample may be carry-over from other donors' samples.

In this sample, this clonotype turned up many times. The chain uses TRBV7-2 and TRBJ1-5; a weak D match, TRBD1 (6 bases). V was pared by 4 bases and J by 7 bases, with 11 bases between. The CDR3 runs 13 residues. Germline V gene lookup returns CDR1 SGHTA and CDR2 FQGNSA. CDR3 bases: TGTGCCAGCAGCTGGGACACAGAGCAGCCCCAGCATTTT. This gives the protein CASSWDTEQPQHF. The complete variable domain, with remaining parts taken from reference TRBV7-2 and TRBJ1-5, reads GAGVSQSPSNKVTEKGKDVELRCDPISGHTALYWYRQSLGQGLEFLIYFQGNSAPDKSGLPSDRFSAERTGGSVSTLTIQRTQQEDSAVYLCASSWDTEQPQHFGDGTRLSIL.

This clonotype was counted many times. V gene TRBV7-2 combines with J gene TRBJ1-1; 9 nucleotides line up with TRBD1. The ends lost 5 bases at V and 3 bases at J; junction bases unmatched: 4. Germline assignment: CDR1 SGHTA and CDR2 FQGNSA. This CDR3 comprises 14 residues. CDR3 loop: CASSVYRGHTEAFF. CDR3 coding DNA: TGTGCCAGCAGCGTTTACAGGGGGCACACTGAAGCTTTCTTT.

The sample holds many counts of this clonotype. The gene calls are TRBV7-9 and TRBJ2-1; D is perhaps TRBD2 (6 bases). This CDR3 contains 14 residues. With 6 bases removed from V and 6 bases from J, the gap between germline ends came to 15 bases. CDR1 and CDR2 from the germline V gene are SEHNR and FQNEAQ (reference sequence). In DNA, the CDR3 is TGTGCCAGCAGTCCCCTCGGCGGGATCAATGAGCAGTTCTTC. It translates to CASSPLGGINEQFF.

The rearrangement uses TRBV28 and TRBJ2-1; 13 bases are shared with TRBD2. The CDR3 contains 18 residues. Per the germline V gene, CDR1 is MDHEN and CDR2 is SYDVKM. Trimming at V came to 1 base and at J to 6 bases, leaving 9 bases not matched to a gene. The chain's CDR3 is CASSLFPCGLAGVNEQFF. CDR3 sequence (DNA): TGTGCCAGCAGTTTATTCCCCTGCGGACTAGCGGGAGTCAATGAGCAGTTCTTC. Full variable domain (missing parts from reference TRBV28 and TRBJ2-1): DVKVTQSSRYLVKRTGEKVFLECVQDMDHENMFWYRQDPGLGLRLIYFSYDVKMKEKGDIPEGYSVSREKKERFSLILESASTNQTSMYLCASSLFPCGLAGVNEQFFGPGTRLTVL.

This clonotype came up a few times. V usage is TRBV9 and J usage is TRBJ1-2; TRBD1 agrees at 7 bases. Germline V CDR1 and CDR2: SGDLS, YYNGEE. The CDR3 is made up of 12 amino acids. The V segment lost 5 bases and the J segment 8 bases; nucleotides outside the gene matches: 6. The CDR3 is CASSRQGEGYTF. In nucleotides, the CDR3 is TGTGCCAGCAGTCGACAGGGAGAAGGCTACACCTTC. Looking up the rest from reference TRBV9 and TRBJ1-2 gives the full variable domain: DSGVTQTPKHLITATGQRVTLRCSPRSGDLSVYWYQQSLDQGLQFLIQYYNGEERAKGNILERFSAQQFPDLHSELNLSSLELGDSALYFCASSRQGEGYTFGSGTRLTVV.

This clonotype was detected a few times. This rearrangement joins TRBV20-1 to TRBJ2-7; D unresolved. Trimming left V 4 bases short and J 0 bases short, with 22 bases between. Germline V gene data show CDR1 as DFQATT and CDR2 as SNEGSKA (reference sequence). The length of the CDR3 is 17 residues. CDR3 DNA sequence: TGCAGTGCTACAACGACCCCTACTATCGGCAGCTCCTACGAGCAGTACTTC. This codes for CSATTTPTIGSSYEQYF.

This clonotype was seen at least ten times. The chain is built from TRBV19 and TRBJ1-5; no definite D call. Germline values: CDR1 LNHDA, CDR2 SQIVND (reference sequence). The CDR3 covers 13 residues. V was pared by 7 bases and J by 4 bases, with 11 bases between. The CDR3 DNA follows: TGTGCCAGTACCCCTCGATGGAATCAGCCCCAGCATTTT. This codes for CASTPRWNQPQHF.

This clonotype was detected a few times. The CDR3 is CSAQGLHNEQFF. Here the CDR3 DNA reads TGCAGCGCCCAGGGACTGCACAATGAGCAGTTCTTC. This chain joins TRBV29-1 and TRBJ2-1; weak D call: TRBD2 (6 bases). V dropped 7 bases and J dropped 5 bases, with 12 bases sitting between them. The germline V gene encodes CDR1 SQVTM and CDR2 ANQGSEA. The CDR3 has 12 amino acids.

This clonotype was counted a few times. This CDR3 is CASSTRTSGSYEQFF. CDR3 nucleotide sequence: TGTGCCAGCAGTACCCGGACTAGCGGGAGCTATGAGCAGTTCTTC. V is TRBV6-5 and J is TRBJ2-1; 13 positions match TRBD2. The CDR3 contains 15 residues. V lost 5 bases and J lost 8; bases outside the gene matches: 6. The germline CDR1 and CDR2 sequences are MNHEY and SVGAGI.

This clonotype was counted at least ten times. The CDR3 nucleotides read TGTGCCAGCAGCTTAGCCCAAGGGACTTACACAGATACGCAGTATTTT. Translation gives CASSLAQGTYTDTQYF. The gene calls are TRBV7-6 and TRBJ2-3, with a weak D call TRBD2 (6 bases). This CDR3 contains 16 residues. V lost 0 bases to trimming and J lost 2 bases, with 12 bases between them. The germline gives CDR1 SGHVS, CDR2 FNYEAQ.

This clonotype was seen more than once but under ten times. This chain uses TRBV27 with TRBJ2-7; TRBD2 matches at 7 bases. Germline V lookup: CDR1 MNHEY, CDR2 SMNVEV (reference sequence). CDR3 length: 14 amino acids. The V segment lost 1 base and the J segment 3 bases; nucleotides outside the gene matches: 3. The CDR3 DNA is TGTGCCAGCAGTTTATTCTCTAGCGGCTACGAGCAGTACTTC. Amino acid sequence: CASSLFSSGYEQYF.

This clonotype was observed at least ten times. This rearrangement joins TRBV6-1 to TRBJ2-5; 8 bases fit TRBD2. The V and J ends lost 0 bases and 1 base, in that order; junction bases with no gene match: 4. CDR3 length equals 16 residues. Per germline, CDR1 MNHNS and CDR2 SASEGT. For the CDR3, the DNA is TGTGCCAGCAGTGAAGCGATCGGGAGGGCCCAAGAGACCCAGTACTTC. Its protein product is CASSEAIGRAQETQYF.

The chain is built from TRBV20-1 and TRBJ2-5; TRBD1 matches at 10 bases. J was trimmed by 2 bases and V by 6 bases; bases with no gene match: 3. This CDR3 is 13 amino acids long. The V gene's germline CDR1 is DFQATT and CDR2 SNEGSKA (reference sequence). CDR3 loop: CSALDRGQETQYF. The CDR3 DNA reads TGCAGTGCCTTGGACAGGGGGCAAGAGACCCAGTACTTC.

This chain connects TRBV14 to TRBJ1-2; the D is unclear. CDR1 is SGHDN and CDR2 is FVKESK in the germline V gene. The V and J ends lost 1 base and 4 bases respectively, with 7 bases between them. The CDR3 consists of 13 residues. This CDR3 reads CASSQVSGYGYTF. CDR3 nucleotide sequence: TGTGCCAGCAGCCAAGTCAGCGGCTATGGCTACACCTTC.

This clonotype was counted a few times. The chain uses TRBV12-3 or TRBV12-4 and TRBJ1-3, with D unresolved. This CDR3 has 12 amino acids. V was pared by 4 bases and J by 3 bases, with 4 bases between. CDR3 amino acids: CASSWGGNTIYF. CDR3 DNA: TGTGCCAGCAGTTGGGGTGGAAACACCATATATTTT.

This clonotype was detected a few times. The gene calls are TRBV5-1 and TRBJ1-1; D is possibly TRBD1 (6 bases). V lost 0 bases and J lost 4, with 10 bases in between. The CDR3 loop spans 14 amino acids. The germline V gene encodes CDR1 SGHRS and CDR2 YFSETQ. CDR3 amino acids: CASSLVSRGTEAFF. The CDR3 coding sequence is TGCGCCAGCAGCTTGGTCAGCAGGGGCACTGAAGCTTTCTTT.

The rearrangement joins TRBV14 to TRBJ1-1, with TRBD1 matching over 9 bases. The CDR3 runs 16 residues. The V segment lost 0 bases and the J segment 2 bases; nucleotides outside the gene matches: 4. Germline V gene sequence: CDR1 SGHDN, CDR2 FVKESK. CDR3 sequence (DNA): TGTGCCAGCAGCCAAGATTGGGGACAGGGTAACACTGAAGCTTTCTTT. This encodes CASSQDWGQGNTEAFF.

This rearrangement joins TRBV9 to TRBJ2-3; 8 nucleotides line up with TRBD2. The germline CDR1 and CDR2 sequences are SGDLS and YYNGEE. V dropped 0 bases and J dropped 5; count of bases not matched to a gene: 11. The CDR3 contains 17 residues. The DNA of the CDR3 is TGTGCCAGCAGCGTAGCCCCAGCGGGAGCTGCTGGAGATACGCAGTATTTT. This gives the protein CASSVAPAGAAGDTQYF.

The chain is built from TRBV19 and TRBJ2-2; 9 bases agree with TRBD2. The J segment lost 1 base and the V segment lost 7 bases, leaving 1 base of the junction unmatched. This CDR3 has 14 amino acids. Germline CDR1 LNHDA, CDR2 SQIVND (reference sequence). Written as DNA, the CDR3 is TGTGCCAGTAAGACTAGCGGGAACACCGGGGAGCTGTTTTTT. This encodes CASKTSGNTGELFF.

This clonotype has at least ten counts. The gene calls are TRBV7-2 and TRBJ1-6; a weak D match, TRBD1 (6 bases). Per germline, CDR1 SGHTA and CDR2 FQGNSA. The CDR3 has 16 residues. Trimming shortened V by 7 bases and J by 5 bases, and 18 bases separated the two germline ends. The CDR3 nucleotides read TGTGCCAGCAACTTGGGTTCAGGGGCGGATAATTCACCCCTCCACTTT. This gives the protein CASNLGSGADNSPLHF.

This clonotype was seen repeatedly, ten times or more. The chain carries TRBV12-3 or TRBV12-4 and TRBJ1-3, with D perhaps matching TRBD1 (5 bases). The V end lost 6 bases, the J end lost 0 bases, and 12 bases lay between the germline ends. The CDR3 totals 15 residues. Here the CDR3 reads CASRQGADSGNTIYF. The CDR3 region has the DNA TGTGCCAGCAGGCAAGGGGCAGACTCTGGAAACACCATATATTTT.

This chain links TRBV28 with TRBJ2-1; D uncertain. V shed 2 bases and J shed 2 bases, with 7 bases lying between them. The germline V gene encodes CDR1 MDHEN and CDR2 SYDVKM. CDR3 size: 14 residues. CDR3 nucleotides: TGTGCCAGCAGTTTAACGGCGGCCTACAATGAGCAGTTCTTC. This codes for CASSLTAAYNEQFF.

CDR3 loop: CASSLNQLTDTQYF. The CDR3 DNA sequence: TGCGCCAGCAGCTTGAACCAGCTCACAGATACGCAGTATTTT. The V call is TRBV5-1, the J call TRBJ2-3; D is unclear. V lost 1 base and J 2 bases, leaving 8 bases between the germline ends. The CDR3 is 14 residues long. Per germline, CDR1 SGHRS and CDR2 YFSETQ. Full variable domain (rest looked up from reference TRBV5-1 and TRBJ2-3): KAGVTQTPRYLIKTRGQQVTLSCSPISGHRSVSWYQQTPGQGLQFLFEYFSETQRNKGNFPGRFSGRQFSNSRSEMNVSTLELGDSALYLCASSLNQLTDTQYFGPGTRLTVL.

In its sample, this clonotype was seen many times. The chain recombines TRBV7-9 with TRBJ2-1, with 13 positions matching TRBD2. V was clipped by 6 bases and J by 10 bases; unmatched bases: 6. CDR1 and CDR2 (germline): SEHNR, FQNEAQ (reference sequence). The CDR3 extends over 14 amino acids. The CDR3 loop reads CASSRTSGSQEQFF. The DNA for the CDR3 is TGTGCCAGCAGTAGGACTAGCGGGAGTCAGGAGCAGTTCTTC.

This clonotype was counted a few times. The chain joins TRBV12-3 or TRBV12-4 to TRBJ1-6; 8 bases are shared with TRBD1. V shed 3 bases, J shed 7 bases, and the junction held 2 bases outside the gene matches. CDR3 length equals 14 residues. CDR3 bases: TGTGCCAGCAGTTTTAACAGGGGGAATTCACCCCTCCACTTT. Amino acid sequence: CASSFNRGNSPLHF.

This clonotype was recorded many times. This chain joins TRBV10-3 and TRBJ2-1, with D hard to call. V gave up 3 bases and J gave up 5 bases, with 11 bases separating them. CDR3 length equals 14 residues. Germline loops: CDR1 ENHRY, CDR2 SYGVKD. This CDR3 is CAISDEARDNEQFF. The CDR3 bases are TGTGCCATCAGTGACGAGGCTCGCGACAATGAGCAGTTCTTC.

At least ten counts were recorded for this clonotype. The V call is TRBV7-2, the J call TRBJ2-1; TRBD2 agrees at 11 bases. Trimming took 2 bases from V and 7 from J; bases not matched to a gene: 13. This CDR3 has 18 residues. Germline-derived CDR1 and CDR2 are SGHTA and FQGNSA. This CDR3 is CASSLRIIAGGMFNEQFF. The CDR3 DNA reads as TGTGCCAGCAGCTTAAGGATCATAGCGGGAGGGATGTTTAATGAGCAGTTCTTC.